This T cell receptor beta chain was profiled in a study of CD8 T cells in seronegative destructive rheumatoid arthritis (dated by TCRdb to 2018 to 2021). Notes on the research overall: Most of the eight CND-RA patients were receiving biological drugs at sampling. The seropositive RA, seronegative RA and healthy control comparison cohorts were taken from a previously published TCRbeta dataset and were not newly sequenced. Peripheral CD8+ TCRbeta repertoires were compared between CCP-negative destructive rheumatoid arthritis (CND-RA) patients and newly diagnosed seropositive RA, seronegative RA and healthy controls.

CND-RA patients were negative for the clinical CCP2 antibody test, and joint destruction progressed despite active therapy. Every CND-RA patient showed typical joint destruction in the wrists and ankles and had failed conventional anti-rheumatic therapy. Sampling of CND-RA patients was performed not at diagnosis but after long disease histories, which spanned decades in several cases. Around 50 millilitres of EDTA-anticoagulated peripheral blood were drawn from each patient. Peripheral blood mononuclear cells were isolated by Ficoll-Paque PLUS density gradient separation. Using AutoMACS magnetic bead positive selection, CD8+ cells were isolated from either fresh or cryopreserved PBMCs, and flow cytometry was used to check purity. Genomic DNA was extracted with Nucleospin Tissue or Tissue XS kits and quantified on a Qubit 2.0 fluorometer. What the study reported, not specific to this receptor: Across the 100,000 to 150,000 clonotypes tested, no public clonotype enrichment was retained after Benjamini-Hochberg correction. After adjusting for age, CND-RA patients appeared to have less diverse, more clonal CD8+ TCRbeta repertoires than other RA subtypes. CND-RA patients appeared to carry a distinct set of enriched public clonotypes, which the authors read as support for a separate disease subset. Because diagnostic samples were lacking, the TCR repertoire differences may partly reflect years of poor disease control rather than having been present at onset. CND-RA repertoires showed more CMV-reactive and fewer influenza A-reactive CD8+ TCRbeta sequences than controls and other RA subtypes. The small size of the CND-RA cohort was acknowledged as a limitation of the study.

From the cysteine up to the phenylalanine, the CDR3 has a length of 15 residues. Of the read, only the CDR3 DNA is kept; its 45 bases are in frame from base 1. CDR1 and CDR2 (SGDLS, YYNGEE) derive from the germline V gene. The germline V end is reduced by 3 bases and the J end by 12 bases; junction bases left unmatched: 9. TCRbeta sequencing used genomic DNA from CD8+ cells, following the manufacturer's instructions. A genomics technology centre in Finland ran the TCRbeta sequencing, which was done with the immunoSEQ assay. The paper's processing steps were these. Clonotype tables generated by the immunoSEQ preprocessing pipeline were converted into VDJtools format, and non-productive clonotypes were filtered out. Samples with fewer than 10,000 reads were excluded, the remaining samples were subsampled to 10,000 reads, and most of the eight CND-RA samples were retained. The VDJtools CalcDiversityStats function was applied to data subsampled to 10,000 reads to calculate Shannon-Wiener, Simpson and clonality indices. To infer antigen specificity, non-singleton TCRbeta clonotypes were hard-matched against VDJdb, with no mismatches permitted. CDR3 sequences that differed by one amino acid (Hamming distance 1) were grouped together into clusters with potentially shared antigen targets. Group enrichment of public clonotypes was tested with one-sided Fisher's exact tests after groups were resampled to six samples, with the procedure repeated ten times. The source is immuneACCESS, and TCRdb retained only in-frame sequences with V and J called. Part of the clones is not carried over; for the studies checked, unresolved V genes explain less than half of this, and the remainder is unexplained. V, J and clone size are taken as reported in that table, and D and trimming were inferred from the DNA itself. The sample table records several thousand clones; 70% to 85% of these occur just once. The ten largest clones capture 36% of the sample.

About this clone: What this receptor recognizes is not known. No base-level quality is on record; no much larger clone is a single base apart.

The TCR originated in a woman aged 50-75 years with seronegative destructive rheumatoid arthritis. The rearranged chain carries TRBV9 and TRBJ1-6, and TRBD1 aligns with 10 junction nucleotides. Sequenced sample: CD8+ T cells from blood. CDR3 reads: CASSATGGASQPLHF. The DNA reads TGTGCCAGCAGCGCGACAGGGGGCGCGTCCCAACCCCTCCACTTT.